This TCR beta chain originates from a study of blood T cell repertoires in COVID-19. Study in general: PBMCs, B-cell-depleted T cells, or T cells were the source of the cDNA or gDNA that made up the material.

Trimming removed 5 bases from V and 6 bases from J, with 8 bases in between. CDR1 SGHAT and CDR2 FQNNGV come from the germline V gene. This CDR3 comprises 12 residues. This table comes from immunoSEQ multiplex PCR, and its TCRdb copy is limited to in-frame clones, with some not included. The sample holds around 77,000 clones; about 85% are singletons and the top ten take approximately 5.5%. Source material: peripheral blood. The sequence came from a man aged 80 or over with acute or convalescent COVID-19. V usage is TRBV11-2 and J usage is TRBJ2-1, with D maybe TRBD1 (5 bases). CDR3 sequence (DNA): TGTGCCAGCAGCGGGCAGGGCAATGAGCAGTTCTTC. Amino acids: CASSGQGNEQFF.